Listed here are 12 T cell receptor beta chains from one sample, sequenced in a study of T-cell reconstitution after alpha-beta-depleted transplantation in children. Preparation of the TCRbeta library used unique molecular identifiers. Via MiXCR, TCRdb re-called the PCR reads, giving one row per CDR3 protein. The sample has 110,000 or so distinct CDR3 sequences; 5.5% to 7% are singletons. Specimen: PBMCs, mostly from graft donor cells, collected 360 days after TCRalphabeta/CD19-depleted stem cell transplant. All receptors come from a male patient aged 2-9 years who had a stem cell transplant for acute lymphoblastic leukemia, so the T cells may come from the graft donor.

Comment on this clonotype: This sequence may be a read error, since a much larger clone differs from it by one base. The chain recombines TRBV3-1 with TRBJ2-5; D is uncertain. Deletions cut 5 bases from V and 7 bases from J, with 8 bases between. The CDR3 runs 11 residues. Germline CDR1 reads LGHDT; CDR2 reads YNNKEL (reference sequence). This CDR3 is CASSSLWTQYF. The CDR3, as DNA: TGTGCCAGCAGCTCCTTGTGGACCCAGTACTTC.

This clonotype was found a few times. This chain connects TRBV6-1 to TRBJ2-5, with TRBD2 matching over 9 bases. The ends lost 7 bases at V and 4 bases at J; junction bases unmatched: 7. Per the germline V gene, CDR1 is MNHNS and CDR2 is SASEGT. The CDR3 extends over 14 amino acids. This CDR3 is CASTAGGAVETQYF. CDR3 in DNA: TGTGCCAGCACAGCGGGAGGCGCGGTAGAGACCCAGTACTTC.

This clonotype was seen at least ten times. This sequence joins TRBV9 and TRBJ2-2; D is ambiguous. Germline CDR1 SGDLS, CDR2 YYNGEE. V gave up 6 bases and J gave up 7 bases, with 13 bases separating them. The CDR3 runs 13 residues. The CDR3 spells CASTSQSVGELFF. The CDR3 DNA is TGTGCCAGCACGAGCCAGTCGGTCGGGGAGCTGTTTTTT.

This clonotype was recorded at least ten times. V is TRBV27 and J is TRBJ2-5; perhaps TRBD1 as D (5 bases). This CDR3 has 14 residues. Germline V gives CDR1 MNHEY, CDR2 SMNVEV (reference sequence). Trimming took off 4 bases at V and 4 bases at J, with 13 bases between the two ends. CDR3 amino acids: CASSSHQGLETQYF. The CDR3, as DNA: TGTGCCAGCAGTTCGCACCAGGGATTAGAGACCCAGTACTTC.

This clonotype was observed many times. The rearrangement links TRBV28 to TRBJ2-7; tentative D call: TRBD1 (5 bases). Germline CDR1 reads MDHEN; CDR2 reads SYDVKM. The CDR3 consists of 11 residues. The V end was cut by 5 bases, the J end by 5 bases, with 7 bases between. The CDR3 DNA reads TGTGCCAGCAGTCCCAGGGACGAGCAGTACTTC. Residues: CASSPRDEQYF.

J is TRBJ1-5 and V is TRBV12-3 or TRBV12-4; possibly TRBD1 for D (5 bases). The length of the CDR3 is 14 residues. The V gene lost 5 bases and the J gene lost 3 bases, with 11 bases spanning the gap. DNA for the CDR3: TGTGCCAGCAGTGCCGACAGCATCAATCAGCCCCAGCATTTT. Protein sequence: CASSADSINQPQHF.

This clonotype was detected ten times or more. The chain carries TRBV28 and TRBJ2-5; tentatively, D is TRBD1 or TRBD2 (6 bases each). The ends were cut back, 7 bases at V and 5 bases at J, with 23 bases in the middle. CDR3 length: 16 residues. Germline V gene lookup returns CDR1 MDHEN and CDR2 SYDVKM. CDR3 sequence: CASMVFGGGSHETQYF. In DNA, the CDR3 is TGTGCCAGCATGGTGTTCGGAGGGGGAAGCCACGAGACCCAGTACTTC.

This clonotype occurred many times. The V and J genes are TRBV3-1 and TRBJ1-3, with D unclear. This CDR3 comprises 14 residues. CDR1 is LGHDT and CDR2 is YNNKEL in the germline V gene (reference sequence). V lost 6 bases to trimming and J lost 0 bases, with 9 bases between them. CDR3 amino acids: CASSIRDSGNTIYF. The CDR3 DNA is TGTGCCAGCAGTATACGGGACTCTGGAAACACCATATATTTT.

In this sample, this clonotype turned up a few times. The rearrangement links TRBV5-5 to TRBJ2-1; weak D call: TRBD2 (6 bases). This CDR3 is 15 amino acids long. The V and J ends lost 0 bases and 12 bases respectively, with 19 bases between them. Germline CDR1 reads SGHKS; CDR2 reads YYEKEE (reference sequence). For the CDR3, the DNA is TGTGCCAGCAGCTTGGAGGGGACTCGGAGGAGTGTGCAGTTCTTC. It is translated as CASSLEGTRRSVQFF.

The rearrangement links TRBV5-5 to TRBJ2-7; unclear D gene. There are 14 residues in the CDR3. CDR1 and CDR2 (germline): SGHKS, YYEKEE (reference sequence). V shed 9 bases and J shed 6 bases, with 22 bases lying between them. CDR3 loop: CAMSSGLLCCEQYF. CDR3 nucleotides: TGTGCCATGAGCTCCGGGCTCCTCTGCTGCGAGCAGTACTTC.

The chain employs TRBV18 and TRBJ2-1; 9 nucleotides line up with TRBD2. Trimming removed 3 bases from V and 6 bases from J; junction bases left unmatched: 9. The length of the CDR3 is 16 residues. Germline V gives CDR1 KGHSH, CDR2 LQKENI. The CDR3 DNA sequence: TGTGCCAGCTCACCGCCACCGGGCGGGAGGGCCAATGAGCAGTTCTTC. Residues: CASSPPPGGRANEQFF.

This clonotype was detected ten times or more. The chain recombines TRBV27 with TRBJ2-1, with D unclear. This CDR3 contains 11 residues. V lost 5 bases and J lost 2, with 1 base in between. Germline lookup yields CDR1 MNHEY and CDR2 SMNVEV (reference sequence). Written as DNA, the CDR3 is TGTGCCAGCAGTACCTACAATGAGCAGTTCTTC. The encoded protein is CASSTYNEQFF.